The 8 T cell receptor beta chains in this list originate from one sample, sequenced in a study of blood T cell repertoires in COVID-19 (TCRdb year 2020). Receptor amplification or capture employed the immunoSEQ multiplex PCR assay. TCRdb's version of the immuneACCESS table is confined to in-frame rearrangements and falls short of the full clone set. An unresolved V gene accounts for under half of the shortfall where checked; the remainder is of unknown origin. Present in this sample are roughly 250,000 clones, 80% to 90% of which were seen just once. 2% to 3% of the sample belongs to the ten largest clones. Sample: PBMCs or T cells enriched from blood (not recorded which). These receptors were obtained from a woman younger than 35 who had recovered from COVID-19.

The CDR3 loop is CASSLALGGATISYEQYF. For the CDR3, the DNA is TGTGCCAGCAGCTTAGCCCTGGGGGGGGCAACCATCTCCTACGAGCAGTACTTC. The genes are TRBV7-2 and TRBJ2-7; D is perhaps TRBD2 (7 bases). V gave up 0 bases and J gave up 0 bases, with 18 bases separating them. The CDR3 spans 18 residues. The germline V gene encodes CDR1 SGHTA and CDR2 FQGNSA.

V gene TRBV3-1 (or the pseudogene TRBV3-2) combines with J gene TRBJ1-4; 7 bases fit TRBD1. The CDR3 extends over 16 amino acids. The germline CDR1 and CDR2 sequences are LGHDT and YNNKEL (reference sequence). V shed 4 bases and J 10 bases; nucleotides not matched to a gene: 15. This CDR3 reads CASSPTGEGTDGKLFF. DNA of the CDR3: TGTGCCAGCAGCCCTACGGGTGAGGGGACAGACGGAAAACTGTTTTTT.

The chain joins TRBV2 to TRBJ1-2; D is perhaps TRBD1 (5 bases). Germline-derived CDR1 and CDR2 are SNHLY and FYNNEI. Trimming shortened V by 10 bases and J by 5 bases, and 8 bases separated the two germline ends. There are 10 residues in the CDR3. The CDR3 spells CATRGYGYTF. CDR3 nucleotide sequence: TGTGCCACTCGGGGGTATGGCTACACCTTC.

The V and J genes are TRBV10-3 and TRBJ1-2; 9 nucleotides line up with TRBD1. CDR1 and CDR2 (germline): ENHRY, SYGVKD. The CDR3 has 13 amino acids. Trimming at V came to 4 bases and at J to 4 bases, leaving 1 base not matched to a gene. This chain's CDR3 is CAISAGQGYGYTF. Here the CDR3 DNA reads TGTGCCATCAGTGCGGGACAGGGCTATGGCTACACCTTC.

In this sample, this clone turned up a few times. V is TRBV18 and J is TRBJ2-2, with D possibly matching TRBD2 (5 bases). CDR3 length: 15 residues. Trimming left V 0 bases short and J 6 bases short, with 11 bases between. CDR1 is KGHSH, CDR2 LQKENI, per germline. The CDR3 protein is CASSPPGRGSGELFF. CDR3 bases: TGTGCCAGCTCACCACCGGGGAGAGGGTCCGGGGAGCTGTTTTTT.

The J gene is TRBJ1-2, the V gene TRBV18; D perhaps matches TRBD1 (6 bases). Germline CDR1 and CDR2: KGHSH and LQKENI. CDR3 length: 15 amino acids. Trimming left V 3 bases short and J 2 bases short, with 13 bases between. The CDR3 loop is CASSPPDRVNYGYTF. The DNA for the CDR3 is TGTGCCAGCTCACCGCCGGACAGAGTCAACTATGGCTACACCTTC.

This chain connects TRBV18 to TRBJ1-6; 7 bases map to TRBD1. V lost 2 bases and J lost 7; bases outside the gene matches: 5. This CDR3 is 15 amino acids long. The germline gives CDR1 KGHSH, CDR2 LQKENI. The CDR3: CASSPSGTENSPLHF. The CDR3 bases are TGTGCCAGCTCACCAAGTGGGACAGAAAATTCACCCCTCCACTTT.

The chain carries TRBV4-2 and TRBJ1-1; 7 bases map to TRBD1. The CDR3 is 16 residues long. J gave up 1 base and V 0 bases, and 5 bases lay outside the gene matches. Germline CDR1 reads LGHNA; CDR2 reads YNFKEQ. CDR3 region: CASSQDWAGGNTEAFF. The CDR3 bases are TGTGCCAGCAGCCAAGATTGGGCAGGGGGGAACACTGAAGCTTTCTTT.